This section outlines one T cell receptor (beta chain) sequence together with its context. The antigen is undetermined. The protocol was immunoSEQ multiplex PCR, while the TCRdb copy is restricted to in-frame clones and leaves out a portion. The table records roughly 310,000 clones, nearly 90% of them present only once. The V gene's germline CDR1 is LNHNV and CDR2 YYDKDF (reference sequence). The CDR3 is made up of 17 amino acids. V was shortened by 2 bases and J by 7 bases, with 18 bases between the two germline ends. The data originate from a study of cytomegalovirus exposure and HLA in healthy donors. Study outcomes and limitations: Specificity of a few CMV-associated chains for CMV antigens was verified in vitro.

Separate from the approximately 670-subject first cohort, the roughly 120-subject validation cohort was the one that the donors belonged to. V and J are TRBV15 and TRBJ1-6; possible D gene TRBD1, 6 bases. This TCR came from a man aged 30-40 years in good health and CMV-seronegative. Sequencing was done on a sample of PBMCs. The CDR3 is CATSRPRIGTRNSPLHF. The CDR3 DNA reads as TGTGCCACCAGCAGACCTCGAATCGGGACAAGGAATTCACCCCTCCACTTT.